This TCR beta chain derives from a study of cytomegalovirus exposure and HLA in healthy donors. Per the germline V gene, CDR1 is SQVTM and CDR2 is ANQGSEA. V shed 4 bases, J shed 2 bases, and the junction held 11 bases outside the gene matches. There are 15 residues in the CDR3. About this clone: Its antigen is still unknown.

General observations from the study: It has been reported that TCR beta sequences accurately predicted the HLA-A and HLA-B alleles of most subjects.

PCR amplification relied on 60 Vbeta primers (plus 13 Jbeta primers). The repertoire was sequenced with immunoSEQ multiplex PCR; TCRdb's copy has only in-frame clones and lacks some. The data show about 140,000 clones, roughly 73% seen once. The clonotype originates from a young man in good health and CMV-seropositive. The chain combines TRBV29-1 with TRBJ2-7, with TRBD2 matching 7 bases. The specimen was PBMCs. CDR3 in amino acids: CSVVGLPGLPYEQYF. In DNA form, the CDR3 reads TGCAGCGTTGTGGGGCTCCCGGGACTACCCTACGAGCAGTACTTC.